Included here is one T cell receptor (beta chain) sequence, with context. Its antigen is undetermined. The record originates from a study of CD8 T cells in ankylosing spondylitis. Study results and caveats: Some motif variants had been reported before (in reactive arthritis synovial fluid and blood). Reportedly, matched ankylosing spondylitis synovial fluid was significantly enriched for disease-linked clones. Blood of patients with ankylosing spondylitis appeared to be characterized by a TCR beta motif of 8 or 9 highly homologous variants.

V lost 1 base, J lost 7 bases, and 7 bases stayed unmatched. The CDR3 runs to 15 residues. Germline V gene data show CDR1 as DFQATT and CDR2 as SNEGSKA (reference sequence). The authors made TCR beta libraries by quantitative 5'-RACE with molecular barcodes. Each CDR3 protein gets one entry after TCRdb re-called the 5' RACE reads with MiXCR. There are 200,000 to 250,000 distinct CDR3 sequences in the sample; about 11% occur only once, and roughly 23% lies in the top ten. The sequencing sample was made of blood, either unsorted or a sorted T cell fraction (not recorded which). This receptor was obtained from a male donor with ankylosing spondylitis or in good health (not recorded which). The chain links TRBV20-1 to TRBJ2-2, with 9 bases that match TRBD2. This CDR3 reads CSARVSGSRSGELFF. The CDR3 DNA reads as TGCAGTGCTAGAGTTAGCGGGAGTCGTAGCGGGGAGCTGTTTTTT.